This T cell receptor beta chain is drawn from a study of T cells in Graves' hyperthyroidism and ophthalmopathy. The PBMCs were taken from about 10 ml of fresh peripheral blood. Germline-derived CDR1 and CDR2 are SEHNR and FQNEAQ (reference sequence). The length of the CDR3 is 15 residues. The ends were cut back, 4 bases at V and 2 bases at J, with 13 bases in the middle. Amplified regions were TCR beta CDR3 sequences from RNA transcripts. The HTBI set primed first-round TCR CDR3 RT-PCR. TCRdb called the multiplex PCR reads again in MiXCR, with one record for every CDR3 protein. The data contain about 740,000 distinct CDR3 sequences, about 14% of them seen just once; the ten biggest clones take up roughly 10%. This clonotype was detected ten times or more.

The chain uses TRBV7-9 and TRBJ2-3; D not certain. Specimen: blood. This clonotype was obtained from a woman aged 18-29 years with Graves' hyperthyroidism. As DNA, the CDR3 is TGTGCCAGCAGCTCCGGACCGCAAATCACAGATACGCAGTATTTT. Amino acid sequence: CASSSGPQITDTQYF.